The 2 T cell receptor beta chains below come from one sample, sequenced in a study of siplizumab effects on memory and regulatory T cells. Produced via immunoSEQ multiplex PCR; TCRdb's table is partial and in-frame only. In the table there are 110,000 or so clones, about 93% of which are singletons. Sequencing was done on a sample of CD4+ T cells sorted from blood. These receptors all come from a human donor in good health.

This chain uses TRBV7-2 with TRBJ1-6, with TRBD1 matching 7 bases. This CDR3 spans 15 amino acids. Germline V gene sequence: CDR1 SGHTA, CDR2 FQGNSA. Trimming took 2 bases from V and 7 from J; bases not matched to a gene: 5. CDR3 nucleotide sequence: TGTGCCAGCAGCTTACTGGGACAGAGCAATTCACCCCTCCACTTT. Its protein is CASSLLGQSNSPLHF.

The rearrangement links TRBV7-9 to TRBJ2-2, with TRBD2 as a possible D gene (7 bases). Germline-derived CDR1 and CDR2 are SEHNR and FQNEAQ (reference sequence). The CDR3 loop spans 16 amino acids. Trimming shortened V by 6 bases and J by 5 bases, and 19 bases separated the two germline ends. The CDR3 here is CASRRGRLGWTGELFF. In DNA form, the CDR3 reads TGTGCCAGCAGGCGGGGGCGCCTGGGTTGGACCGGGGAGCTGTTTTTT.